This TCR beta chain was recovered during a study of siplizumab effects on memory and regulatory T cells. Findings and limits, study-wide: No assignable naive or memory phenotype existed for roughly 80-97% of proliferating CD4+ or CD8+ clones. Unstimulated subsets captured only a minor fraction of alloreactive clones. Some alloreactive sequences were traceable to unstimulated CD4+ memory cells, and siplizumab significantly reduced them.

On this clone itself: The antigen is not known.

Investigators obtained sequences from unstimulated naive, memory, effector memory and TEMRA subsets in three donor pairs. Data came from immunoSEQ multiplex PCR; TCRdb stores just in-frame clones and leaves some out. The repertoire holds about 50,000 clones, more than 75% seen once, with 0.35% in the top ten. V gave up 6 bases and J gave up 1 base, with 10 bases separating them. Germline CDR1 LNHDA, CDR2 SQIVND (reference sequence). CDR3 length: 15 residues. The sample consisted of naive CD8+ T cells sorted from blood. The rearrangement uses TRBV19 and TRBJ2-6; TRBD1 is a possible D gene (6 bases). This sequence originates from a human donor in good health. The CDR3 DNA reads as TGTGCCAGTAGGACCGGACAGTCTGGGGCCAACGTCCTGACTTTC. Encoded protein: CASRTGQSGANVLTF.